This T cell receptor beta chain was obtained from a study of blood T cell repertoires in COVID-19. About the study: Researchers got acute and convalescent COVID-19 samples from the United States, Italy and Spain. T cells, B-cell-depleted T cells, or PBMCs supplied cDNA or gDNA.

This CDR3 is built from 13 residues. Per the study methods: Reference gene primers were amplified, and this amplification served to estimate nucleated cell counts. Profiling relied on immunoSEQ multiplex PCR, and the TCRdb table lists in-frame clones only, not all of them. From that table come the V and J calls and clone size; the DNA was used to work out D and trimming. The sample holds roughly 400,000 clones, about 90% seen once. Seattle patients were enrolled during active infection and followed longitudinally. This clonotype was obtained from a woman in her fifties or sixties with COVID-19, enrolled during active disease. What was sequenced was peripheral blood. The chain is built from TRBV21-1 and TRBJ2-7; the table's TRBD1 call for D was not verified on the DNA. TRBV21-1 is annotated as a pseudogene. CDR3 coding DNA: TGTGCCAGCAGCAATCGACAGGGCAGGGAGCAGTACTTC. It codes for CASSNRQGREQYF.